One and the same sample provided the 10 T cell receptor beta chains below, sequenced in a study of cytomegalovirus exposure and HLA in healthy donors. The PCR employed 60 Vbeta primers together with 13 Jbeta primers. Sequencing used immunoSEQ multiplex PCR; TCRdb keeps in-frame clones, though not all of them. The table records 150,000 to 200,000 clones, 65% to 90% of them present only once. Sequencing was performed on PBMCs. These receptors came from a woman aged 45 to 65 in good health and CMV-seronegative.

The chain joins TRBV4-3 to TRBJ2-1, with D perhaps matching TRBD2 (5 bases). Germline V CDR1 and CDR2: LGHNA, YSLEER. V was clipped by 2 bases and J by 7 bases, with 15 bases between them. CDR3 size: 15 residues. Written as DNA, the CDR3 is TGCGCCAGCAGCCAAAGGCTAGCCTTGTCAAATGAGCAGTTCTTC. Protein product: CASSQRLALSNEQFF.

The V and J genes are TRBV4-2 and TRBJ2-1; TRBD2 matches at 11 bases. Germline assignment: CDR1 LGHNA and CDR2 YNFKEQ. J gave up 4 bases and V 6 bases, and 8 bases lay outside the gene matches. There are 16 residues in the CDR3. The CDR3 loop is CASSGETSGMYNEQFF. CDR3 nucleotides: TGTGCCAGCAGTGGGGAGACTAGCGGGATGTACAATGAGCAGTTCTTC.

V gene TRBV5-1 combines with J gene TRBJ2-1; 8 bases align to TRBD2. CDR1 SGHRS and CDR2 YFSETQ come from the germline V gene. The CDR3 contains 17 residues. With 0 bases clipped from V and 4 bases from J, the junction kept 9 bases outside the gene matches. The CDR3 bases are TGCGCCAGCAGCTTGGCCTTGTCGGCTAGCGGGTACAATGAGCAGTTCTTC. It encodes CASSLALSASGYNEQFF. The whole variable domain, remainder taken from reference TRBV5-1 and TRBJ2-1, is KAGVTQTPRYLIKTRGQQVTLSCSPISGHRSVSWYQQTPGQGLQFLFEYFSETQRNKGNFPGRFSGRQFSNSRSEMNVSTLELGDSALYLCASSLALSASGYNEQFFGPGTRLTVL.

Only one count was recorded for this clone. The chain combines TRBV6-1 with TRBJ1-2; D is perhaps TRBD1 (6 bases). CDR3 size: 15 residues. Trimming removed 8 bases from V and 6 bases from J, with 22 bases in between. CDR1 is MNHNS, CDR2 SASEGT, per germline. The CDR3 DNA reads as TGTGCCAGCGAAAAGACCGGACAGTCGTTGGATGGCTACACCTTC. This gives the protein CASEKTGQSLDGYTF.

The V gene is TRBV30, the J gene TRBJ1-1; 7 bases map to TRBD1. Germline lookup yields CDR1 GTSNPN and CDR2 SVGIG (reference sequence). The CDR3 has 13 amino acids. Germline trimming cut 3 bases from V and 7 bases from J; bases unmatched to any gene: 8. The CDR3, as DNA: TGTGCCTGGAGAAAGGGGGCGCACGGTGAAGCTTTCTTT. It yields the protein CAWRKGAHGEAFF.

DNA of the CDR3: TGTGCCAGCGGGTCAGGGTCCTACGAGCAGTACTTC. It specifies CASGSGSYEQYF. The V call is TRBV6-5, the J call TRBJ2-7; weak D call: TRBD1 (5 bases). This CDR3 is built from 12 residues. Trimming cost V 8 bases and J 1 base, with 9 bases left between them. From germline, CDR1 is MNHEY and CDR2 SVGAGI.

This chain joins TRBV27 and TRBJ2-2; a possible D gene is TRBD2 (6 bases). The CDR3 totals 15 residues. Germline V gene sequence: CDR1 MNHEY, CDR2 SMNVEV (reference sequence). Trimming took 7 bases from V and 0 from J, leaving 12 bases between them. The CDR3 DNA sequence: TGTGCCAGCACCTTCGGGACTTCGAACACCGGGGAGCTGTTTTTT. Its translation is CASTFGTSNTGELFF.

This clone is a singleton in its sample. The genes are TRBV7-2 and TRBJ1-5; 8 bases align to TRBD1. Germline-derived CDR1 and CDR2 are SGHTA and FQGNSA. The CDR3 consists of 14 residues. V lost 4 bases, J lost 2 bases, and 1 base stayed unmatched. The CDR3 loop is CASSSDRGNQPQHF. DNA of the CDR3: TGTGCCAGCAGCTCGGACAGGGGCAATCAGCCCCAGCATTTT.

The chain uses TRBV28 and TRBJ2-7; 8 bases fit TRBD2. Germline V gives CDR1 MDHEN, CDR2 SYDVKM. J lost 3 bases, V lost 6 bases, and 10 bases had no gene match. The CDR3 covers 15 residues. The CDR3 bases are TGTGCCAGCAGGCCGAGGAGCGGGAGTGTCTACGAGCAGTACTTC. Encoded protein: CASRPRSGSVYEQYF. Full variable domain (remainder filled in from reference TRBV28 and TRBJ2-7): DVKVTQSSRYLVKRTGEKVFLECVQDMDHENMFWYRQDPGLGLRLIYFSYDVKMKEKGDIPEGYSVSREKKERFSLILESASTNQTSMYLCASRPRSGSVYEQYFGPGTRLTVT.

The chain couples TRBV28 to TRBJ2-5; 10 bases map to TRBD2. V was clipped by 8 bases and J by 0 bases; unmatched bases: 9. CDR1 and CDR2 (germline): MDHEN, SYDVKM. The CDR3 spans 16 residues. This chain's CDR3 is CASGSAGGGYQETQYF. The CDR3 DNA reads TGTGCCAGCGGGTCAGCGGGAGGGGGGTACCAAGAGACCCAGTACTTC.